This T cell receptor beta chain was observed in a study of a mutant IDH1 vaccine in newly diagnosed glioma. With respect to this clone: What it binds is unknown.

The time point was: week 5, during vaccination. Topical imiquimod was applied with each vaccine dose, which held 300 ug of mutant IDH1 20-mer peptide. The CDR3 extends over 14 amino acids. Deletions cut 1 base from V and 4 bases from J, with 10 bases between. Germline V gives CDR1 SGHDT, CDR2 YYEEEE. Using immunoSEQ multiplex PCR, the repertoire was profiled, and TCRdb retains in-frame clones only, with some absent. The data show about 40,000 clones, roughly 90% seen once. The sequencing used PBMCs, collected from a glioma patient whose treatment included an IDH1 peptide vaccine. J is TRBJ2-3 and V is TRBV5-6; possible D gene TRBD2, 6 bases. This clonotype was sampled from a man aged 45-65 years with glioma. The CDR3 nucleotides are TGTGCCAGCAGCTTGCCACTAGCCTCAGATACGCAGTATTTT. This gives the protein CASSLPLASDTQYF.